This T cell receptor beta chain was observed in a study of beta chain features in type 1 diabetes. Study-level points and caveats: All four CD4+ subsets of Type 1 diabetes patients contained TCRB CDR3s that were moderately but significantly shorter.

The entirety of the isolated RNA underwent reverse transcription, so expressed TCRB transcripts were sequenced. TCRdb keeps only in-frame clones here, not all; method: immunoSEQ multiplex PCR. The table includes some 660,000 clones, roughly an eighth detected once. V was shortened by 1 base and J by 3 bases, with 10 bases between the two germline ends. This CDR3 region has 14 residues. Germline CDR1 is GTSNPN and CDR2 is SVGIG (reference sequence). As to this clone: Its specificity is not known.

The V and J genes are TRBV30 and TRBJ1-5; tentative D call: TRBD1 (5 bases). The TCR sequence derives from a young man with type 1 diabetes. The specimen was naive CD4+ T cells from blood. CDR3 amino acids: CAWSATAPNQPQHF. The CDR3 nucleotides read TGTGCCTGGAGTGCGACAGCACCCAATCAGCCCCAGCATTTT.